This passage covers 10 T cell receptor beta chains from one sample sequenced in a study of T cells after yellow fever vaccination. Via MiXCR, TCRdb re-called the 5' RACE reads, giving one row per CDR3 protein. This table has tens of thousands of distinct CDR3 sequences, about 6% appearing once. The specimen comprised PBMCs, either bulk or a sorted T-cell subset (CD4+, CD8+, memory, or dextramer-sorted; not recorded which), sampled on the day of the yellow fever booster vaccination. All receptors derive from a man aged 30 to 39 who received the YFV17D yellow fever vaccine.

A few counts support this clonotype. The chain carries TRBV4-3 and TRBJ2-7, with 7 bases that match TRBD2. CDR1 and CDR2 (germline): LGHNA, YSLEER. The CDR3 is 15 amino acids. V was pared by 1 base and J by 6 bases, with 9 bases of the junction left unmatched. The CDR3 DNA reads TGCGCCAGCAGCCAAGGGCGGGAGATTCGTTCCGAGCAGTACTTC. Translated, it gives CASSQGREIRSEQYF.

This clonotype was found many times. The J gene is TRBJ2-5, the V gene TRBV9; D not certain. There are 12 residues in the CDR3. The V and J ends lost 6 bases and 7 bases respectively, with 13 bases between them. CDR1 is SGDLS, CDR2 YYNGEE, per germline. Here the CDR3 reads CASNHDKGTQYF. The CDR3 region has the DNA TGTGCCAGCAACCACGACAAGGGGACCCAGTACTTC.

This clonotype was seen only a few times. CDR3 region: CASSPGYQFSSTDTQYF. The DNA for the CDR3 is TGTGCCAGCTCACCAGGGTACCAATTCTCTAGCACAGATACGCAGTATTTT. The chain employs TRBV18 and TRBJ2-3; D gene ambiguous. With 2 bases removed from V and 0 bases from J, the gap between germline ends came to 15 bases. The CDR3 runs 17 residues. Germline V gene sequence: CDR1 KGHSH, CDR2 LQKENI.

This clonotype was observed at least ten times. The chain uses TRBV7-2 and TRBJ2-7; D gene uncertain. Trimming took off 0 bases at V and 8 bases at J, with 8 bases between the two ends. The germline gives CDR1 SGHTA, CDR2 FQGNSA. The CDR3 covers 12 residues. The CDR3 DNA follows: TGTGCCAGCAGCTTAGCTCAGAGACAGCAGTACTTC. This codes for CASSLAQRQQYF.

This clonotype showed up many times. The chain has TRBV5-1 and TRBJ2-7; tentatively, D is TRBD1 or TRBD2 (5 bases each). CDR1 is SGHRS, CDR2 YFSETQ, per germline. Trimming left V 0 bases short and J 5 bases short, with 9 bases between. The CDR3 consists of 13 residues. CDR3 region: CASSLGGANEQYF. Written as DNA, the CDR3 is TGCGCCAGCAGCTTGGGAGGGGCGAACGAGCAGTACTTC.

This clonotype was detected ten times or more. CDR3 amino acids: CASSKNNEQFF. The CDR3 DNA reads as TGTGCCAGCAGTAAAAACAATGAGCAGTTCTTC. The chain employs TRBV12-3 or TRBV12-4 and TRBJ2-1; no clear D. CDR3 size: 11 residues. Trimming removed 5 bases at V and 5 bases at J, with 4 bases between.

This clonotype was counted ten times or more. J is TRBJ2-2 and V is TRBV5-1; 8 nucleotides match TRBD2. From germline, CDR1 is SGHRS and CDR2 YFSETQ. V lost 6 bases, J lost 5 bases, and 12 bases stayed unmatched. The length of the CDR3 is 16 residues. In DNA form, the CDR3 reads TGCGCCAGCACTTCCTCGGGACTAGTCTTGACCGGGGAGCTGTTTTTT. Translation: CASTSSGLVLTGELFF. Drawing the rest from reference TRBV5-1 and TRBJ2-2, the complete variable domain is KAGVTQTPRYLIKTRGQQVTLSCSPISGHRSVSWYQQTPGQGLQFLFEYFSETQRNKGNFPGRFSGRQFSNSRSEMNVSTLELGDSALYLCASTSSGLVLTGELFFGEGSRLTVL.

This chain joins TRBV9 and TRBJ2-1; 12 bases are a match to TRBD2. Trimming took 6 bases from V and 8 from J; bases not matched to a gene: 6. Germline lookup yields CDR1 SGDLS and CDR2 YYNGEE. The CDR3 consists of 14 residues. In DNA form, the CDR3 reads TGTGCCAGCAACCCTAGCGGGAGGGTGGATGAGCAGTTCTTC. Protein sequence: CASNPSGRVDEQFF.

Only a few counts were recorded for this clonotype. This chain connects TRBV19 to TRBJ1-1, with TRBD1 identical over 8 bases. Germline CDR1 is LNHDA and CDR2 is SQIVND (reference sequence). The CDR3 is made up of 14 amino acids. V lost 5 bases and J lost 5; bases outside the gene matches: 7. The CDR3 loop reads CASSLQGASTEAFF. As DNA, the CDR3 is TGTGCCAGTAGTTTGCAGGGGGCGAGTACTGAAGCTTTCTTT.

This clonotype was seen ten or more times. As DNA, the CDR3 is TGTGCCAGCACGGCTCGGGAGAGGCAAGAGACCCAGTACTTC. Protein: CASTARERQETQYF. This rearrangement joins TRBV3-1 to TRBJ2-5, with D possibly being TRBD2 (6 bases). V was clipped by 7 bases and J by 2 bases, with 14 bases between them. Germline V gene sequence: CDR1 LGHDT, CDR2 YNNKEL (reference sequence). The CDR3 sequence is 14 residues long.